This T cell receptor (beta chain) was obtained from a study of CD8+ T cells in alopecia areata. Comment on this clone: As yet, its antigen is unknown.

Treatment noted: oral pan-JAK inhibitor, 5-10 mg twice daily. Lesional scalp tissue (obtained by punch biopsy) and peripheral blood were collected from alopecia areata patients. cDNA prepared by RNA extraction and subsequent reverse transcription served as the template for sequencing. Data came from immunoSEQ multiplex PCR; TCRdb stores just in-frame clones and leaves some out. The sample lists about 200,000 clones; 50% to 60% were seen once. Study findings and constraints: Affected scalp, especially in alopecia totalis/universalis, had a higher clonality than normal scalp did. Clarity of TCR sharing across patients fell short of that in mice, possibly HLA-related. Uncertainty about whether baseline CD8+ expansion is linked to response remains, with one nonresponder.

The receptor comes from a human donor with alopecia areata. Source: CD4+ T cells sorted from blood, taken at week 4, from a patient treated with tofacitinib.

This CDR3 reads CASSLFSLDTQYF. Written as DNA, the CDR3 is TGTGCCAGCAGCTTATTTAGTTTGGATACGCAGTATTTT. The V and J genes are TRBV7-2 and TRBJ2-3, with no clear D. The germline CDR1 and CDR2 sequences are SGHTA and FQGNSA. V was shortened by 2 bases and J by 6 bases, with 9 bases between the two germline ends. The CDR3 totals 13 residues.